This TCR beta chain was obtained from a study of identical twins. General study points: There is a chance that invariant MAIT and iNKT cells partially muddied zero-insertion analyses. Out-of-frame alpha sequences that twins shared showed excess low generation probability. Insertions ran lower in abundant cord blood beta clonotypes, though not in memory repertoires.

One entry per CDR3 protein, called by TCRdb with MiXCR from the 5' RACE reads. The sample records 400,000 to 500,000 distinct CDR3 sequences, 15% to 20% being singletons. The CDR3 totals 16 residues. In germline, CDR1 is SGHTA, CDR2 FQGNSA. V lost 1 base to trimming and J lost 6 bases, with 18 bases between them. As to this clonotype: What it recognizes is unknown.

What was sequenced was naive T cells sorted from blood. The gene calls are TRBV7-2 and TRBJ1-2, with D unclear. The receptor comes from a man aged 45-65 years in good health. The CDR3 bases are TGTGCCAGCAGCTTAGTGCATTACAATCCCACAAATGGCTACACCTTC. Amino acids: CASSLVHYNPTNGYTF.